The 12 T cell receptor beta chains listed next were all sequenced from one sample in a study of cytomegalovirus exposure and HLA in healthy donors. The PCR was carried out with 60 Vbeta primers and 13 Jbeta primers. Libraries were prepared by immunoSEQ multiplex PCR; TCRdb keeps only in-frame clonotypes and omits some of them. The table has fewer than 200,000 clones, approximately 72% seen once. The sample comprised PBMCs. Receptor source: a female donor in good health and CMV-seronegative.

J is TRBJ1-2 and V is TRBV5-4; tentative D call: TRBD1 (5 bases). Germline V lookup: CDR1 SGHNT, CDR2 YYREEE (reference sequence). The CDR3 loop spans 15 amino acids. Trimming shortened V by 0 bases and J by 4 bases, and 13 bases separated the two germline ends. This CDR3 reads CASSLAMGEGYGYTF. The CDR3 region has the DNA TGTGCCAGCAGCTTGGCCATGGGGGAGGGCTATGGCTACACCTTC. Complete variable domain (other parts from reference TRBV5-4 and TRBJ1-2): ETGVTQSPTHLIKTRGQQVTLRCSSQSGHNTVSWYQQALGQGPQFIFQYYREEENGRGNFPPRFSGLQFPNYSSELNVNALELDDSALYLCASSLAMGEGYGYTFGSGTRLTVV.

J is TRBJ2-2 and V is TRBV5-1; TRBD1 might be the D (6 bases). Looked up from germline, CDR1 is SGHRS and CDR2 is YFSETQ. There are 14 residues in the CDR3. V gave up 7 bases and J gave up 4 bases, with 14 bases separating them. CDR3 in amino acids: CASGPRGGTGELFF. Here the CDR3 DNA reads TGCGCCAGCGGCCCAAGAGGGGGCACCGGGGAGCTGTTTTTT. Using reference TRBV5-1 and TRBJ2-2 for the parts outside the CDR3, the full variable domain is KAGVTQTPRYLIKTRGQQVTLSCSPISGHRSVSWYQQTPGQGLQFLFEYFSETQRNKGNFPGRFSGRQFSNSRSEMNVSTLELGDSALYLCASGPRGGTGELFFGEGSRLTVL.

The rearrangement joins TRBV7-6 to TRBJ2-3; 8 nucleotides line up with TRBD2. V dropped 10 bases and J dropped 5; count of bases not matched to a gene: 8. The germline V gene has CDR1 SGHVS and CDR2 FNYEAQ. The CDR3 spans 13 residues. The CDR3 here is CAISGLAGDTQYF. The CDR3 DNA reads TGTGCCATCTCGGGGCTAGCGGGAGATACGCAGTATTTT.

This clone was recorded only once. The J gene is TRBJ1-2, the V gene TRBV5-1; D possibly corresponds to TRBD1 (6 bases). V gave up 4 bases and J gave up 3 bases, with 13 bases separating them. This CDR3 comprises 14 residues. Germline CDR1 SGHRS, CDR2 YFSETQ. The CDR3, as DNA: TGCGCCAGCAGCCACGGGACACCCGACTATGGCTACACCTTC. Amino acid sequence: CASSHGTPDYGYTF. The full variable domain, its missing parts supplied by reference TRBV5-1 and TRBJ1-2, is KAGVTQTPRYLIKTRGQQVTLSCSPISGHRSVSWYQQTPGQGLQFLFEYFSETQRNKGNFPGRFSGRQFSNSRSEMNVSTLELGDSALYLCASSHGTPDYGYTFGSGTRLTVV.

This sequence joins TRBV9 and TRBJ1-1, with D perhaps TRBD1 (6 bases). This CDR3 is 17 amino acids long. Germline lookup yields CDR1 SGDLS and CDR2 YYNGEE. V was trimmed by 0 bases and J by 0 bases, leaving 15 bases between them. CDR3 in amino acids: CASSVAGLGHMNTEAFF. Written as DNA, the CDR3 is TGTGCCAGCAGCGTAGCTGGGTTGGGACATATGAACACTGAAGCTTTCTTT.

This chain links TRBV30 with TRBJ1-2, with 11 bases matching TRBD1. In germline, CDR1 is GTSNPN, CDR2 SVGIG (reference sequence). The length of the CDR3 is 13 residues. V lost 7 bases and J lost 5; bases outside the gene matches: 6. The CDR3 sequence: CAYSGTGGYGYTF. CDR3 nucleotides: TGTGCCTACTCGGGGACAGGGGGATATGGCTACACCTTC.

This chain connects TRBV2 to TRBJ1-3; 12 bases map to TRBD1. CDR1 is SNHLY and CDR2 is FYNNEI in the germline V gene. V was pared by 5 bases and J by 0 bases, with 14 bases of the junction left unmatched. The CDR3 is 20 residues long. CDR3 amino acids: CASSKPGTGGAKGSGNTIYF. The CDR3 nucleotides read TGTGCCAGCAGTAAACCCGGGACAGGGGGCGCGAAGGGCTCTGGAAACACCATATATTTT.

CDR3 nucleotides: TGTGCCAGTAGTATAGGTCTAGCGGGAATACCCTACGGGAATGAGCAGTTCTTC. Amino acid sequence: CASSIGLAGIPYGNEQFF. The V and J genes are TRBV19 and TRBJ2-1; 9 nucleotides align to TRBD2. The V gene end was trimmed by 1 base and the J gene end by 7 bases; junction bases not matched to a gene: 14. Germline CDR1 is LNHDA and CDR2 is SQIVND (reference sequence). CDR3 length: 18 residues.

This clone was seen just once. The V gene is TRBV29-1, the J gene TRBJ1-2, with 9 bases matching TRBD1. The CDR3 is made up of 14 amino acids. The germline V gene has CDR1 SQVTM and CDR2 ANQGSEA. The V and J ends lost 4 bases and 4 bases, in that order; junction bases with no gene match: 7. The CDR3 sequence: CSVAVDRGFYGYTF. CDR3 nucleotides: TGCAGCGTTGCCGTGGACAGGGGCTTCTATGGCTACACCTTC. Looking up the rest from reference TRBV29-1 and TRBJ1-2 gives the full variable domain: SAVISQKPSRDICQRGTSLTIQCQVDSQVTMMFWYRQQPGQSLTLIATANQGSEATYESGFVIDKFPISRPNLTFSTLTVSNMSPEDSSIYLCSVAVDRGFYGYTFGSGTRLTVV.

This clone is a singleton in its sample. The chain links TRBV4-2 to TRBJ2-5; 10 nucleotides agree with TRBD1. Per the germline V gene, CDR1 is LGHNA and CDR2 is YNFKEQ. V gave up 4 bases and J gave up 5 bases; unmatched junction bases: 16. The CDR3 loop spans 18 amino acids. The CDR3 DNA follows: TGTGCCAGCAGCCCGATTGTCCGGACAGGGGGAGTAGAGGAGACCCAGTACTTC. This translates into CASSPIVRTGGVEETQYF.

This clone was counted between two and nine times. J is TRBJ2-7 and V is TRBV30; 7 bases line up with TRBD1. The CDR3 is 13 amino acids. Trimming cost V 0 bases and J 1 base; bases outside gene matches: 0. The germline CDR1 and CDR2 sequences are GTSNPN and SVGIG (reference sequence). The DNA for the CDR3 is TGTGCCTGGAGTGTACAGGGGTCCTACGAGCAGTACTTC. Translated, it gives CAWSVQGSYEQYF.

The rearrangement links TRBV11-3 to TRBJ2-1, with TRBD2 identical over 8 bases. Germline CDR1 SGHNT, CDR2 YENEEA. V was pared by 0 bases and J by 5 bases, with 6 bases of the junction left unmatched. CDR3 length: 16 amino acids. The CDR3 DNA reads TGTGCCAGCAGCTTAGAGGCGGGAGGCTATCACAATGAGCAGTTCTTC. As protein: CASSLEAGGYHNEQFF.